Each of the 3 T cell receptor beta chains below was sequenced from the same sample in a study of T cell repertoires in cytomegalovirus infection. TCRdb fed the reads into MiXCR, producing one record per CDR3 protein. The sample consists of approximately 770,000 distinct CDR3 sequences, 29% of them appearing once. For these receptors, no antigen is known. Source: cultured CD8+ T cells from PBMCs, taken from culture after CMV antigen stimulation. The receptor set was obtained from a human donor in good health (CMV status not recorded). Some clones in this sample may be carry-over from other donors' samples.

The genes are TRBV29-1 and TRBJ1-1; TRBD1 agrees at 10 bases. Germline CDR1 reads SQVTM; CDR2 reads ANQGSEA. The CDR3 spans 15 residues. Trimming at V came to 2 bases and at J to 4 bases, leaving 7 bases not matched to a gene. CDR3 nucleotides: TGCAGCGTTGAAAAGGGGACAGGGGCAGGCACTGAAGCTTTCTTT. Amino acids: CSVEKGTGAGTEAFF.

The chain employs TRBV7-8 and TRBJ2-7, with 11 nucleotides matching TRBD1. This CDR3 comprises 15 residues. V lost 5 bases to trimming and J lost 4 bases; unmatched junction nucleotides: 7. In germline, CDR1 is SGHVS, CDR2 FQNEAQ. The CDR3 loop reads CASSKGTGGGYEQYF. CDR3 nucleotides: TGTGCCAGCAGCAAGGGGACAGGGGGTGGTTACGAGCAGTACTTC.

This clonotype has only a few counts. CDR3 protein: CASSLTGEGTGELFF. In nucleotides, the CDR3 is TGTGCCAGCAGCTTGACAGGGGAGGGCACCGGGGAGCTGTTTTTT. The chain couples TRBV7-9 to TRBJ2-2, with D possibly matching TRBD1 (8 bases). In germline, CDR1 is SEHNR, CDR2 FQNEAQ (reference sequence). CDR3 length: 15 amino acids. The V end lost 3 bases, the J end lost 4 bases, and 12 bases lay between the germline ends.